Shown below are 20 T cell receptor beta chains from a single sample sequenced in a study of T-cell memory formation after mild COVID-19. One entry per CDR3 protein, called by TCRdb with MiXCR from the 5' RACE reads. The table records a few hundred thousand distinct CDR3 sequences, under 25% of them present only once. Material: PBMCs or a T cell subset sorted from them (not recorded which). The origin of the receptors is a man aged 18 to 30 who had mild COVID-19 (a few samples of this study predate the infection). Cell type and time point are not known.

This clonotype was seen at least ten times. V usage is TRBV12-3 or TRBV12-4 and J usage is TRBJ2-3, with 14 bases lining up with TRBD2. The length of the CDR3 is 15 residues. V dropped 8 bases and J dropped 2; count of bases not matched to a gene: 3. The CDR3 sequence is CASAGLAGATDTQYF. CDR3 nucleotides: TGTGCCAGCGCGGGACTAGCGGGGGCCACAGATACGCAGTATTTT.

This clonotype has more than one count but fewer than ten. The V call is TRBV29-1, the J call TRBJ2-2, with 7 bases that match TRBD1. The junction had 12 bases not matched to a gene; V was cut back by 6 bases and J by 2 bases. CDR1 and CDR2 from the germline V gene are SQVTM and ANQGSEA. This CDR3 is built from 16 residues. The CDR3, as DNA: TGCAGCGTCGCCATCCAACAGGGGATCAACACCGGGGAGCTGTTTTTT. This encodes CSVAIQQGINTGELFF.

This clonotype was counted many times. The V gene is TRBV25-1, the J gene TRBJ1-6; 9 bases are a match to TRBD1. The germline CDR1 and CDR2 sequences are MGHDK and SYGVNS. The V and J ends lost 6 bases and 10 bases, in that order; junction bases with no gene match: 7. The CDR3 totals 14 residues. CDR3 nucleotides: TGTGCCAGCAGGCGGACAGGGGAATCGTCACCCCTCCACTTT. Amino acid sequence: CASRRTGESSPLHF. The full variable domain, with the rest looked up from reference TRBV25-1 and TRBJ1-6, is EADIYQTPRYLVIGTGKKITLECSQTMGHDKMYWYQQDPGMELHLIHYSYGVNSTEKGDLSSESTVSRIRTEHFPLTLESARPSHTSQYLCASRRTGESSPLHFGNGTRLTVT.

This sequence joins TRBV24-1 and TRBJ1-5; D may be TRBD1 (5 bases). CDR3 length: 17 amino acids. The germline V and J ends were trimmed by 2 bases and 2 bases, with 15 bases remaining between them. The germline V gene encodes CDR1 KGHDR and CDR2 SFDVKD. CDR3 region: CATSDSGQGAGNQPQHF. CDR3 sequence (DNA): TGTGCCACCAGTGATTCGGGGCAGGGAGCCGGCAATCAGCCCCAGCATTTT.

With regard to this clonotype: One end of the junction does not line up with germline, which may come from a read error. The rearrangement joins TRBV20-1 to TRBJ1-1, with 12 bases that match TRBD1. The CDR3 contains 15 residues. Germline CDR1 reads DFQATT; CDR2 reads SNEGSKA (reference sequence). Written as DNA, the CDR3 is TGCAGTGTTAGAGGGACAGGGGGCGGGGACACTGAAGCTTTCTTT. Translating it yields CSVRGTGGGDTEAFF.

Comment on this clonotype: The junction departs from the called germline gene at one end, perhaps through a read error. V is TRBV4-2 and J is TRBJ1-2, with TRBD1 as a possible D gene (5 bases). Germline CDR1 LGHNA, CDR2 YNFKEQ. CDR3 length: 13 residues. In DNA, the CDR3 is TGTGCCAGCAGCCCCATAGTAGGGACTGAGATGTACTTC. It specifies CASSPIVGTEMYF.

This clonotype occurred many times. V is TRBV3-1 and J is TRBJ1-2, with 11 nucleotides matching TRBD1. CDR3 length equals 13 residues. The junction had 4 bases not matched to a gene; V was cut back by 6 bases and J by 7 bases. The V gene's germline CDR1 is LGHDT and CDR2 YNNKEL (reference sequence). CDR3 sequence reads: CASRRTGGGGYTF. DNA for the CDR3: TGTGCCAGCAGACGGACAGGGGGCGGTGGCTACACCTTC.

This clonotype was detected a few times. The rearrangement joins TRBV4-1 to TRBJ2-5; 10 bases agree with TRBD2. The V gene end was trimmed by 8 bases and the J gene end by 0 bases; junction bases not matched to a gene: 6. Germline values: CDR1 MGHRA, CDR2 YSYEKL. This CDR3 is built from 15 residues. The CDR3 DNA follows: TGCGCCAGCGGGCCGGGACTAGCGAACCAAGAGACCCAGTACTTC. It encodes CASGPGLANQETQYF.

The gene calls are TRBV9 and TRBJ2-2; no firm D call. The germline gives CDR1 SGDLS, CDR2 YYNGEE. Trimming shortened V by 3 bases and J by 7 bases, and 10 bases separated the two germline ends. The CDR3 is 13 amino acids. CDR3 DNA sequence: TGTGCCAGCAGCGGGACGCCTGACGGGGAGCTGTTTTTT. It encodes CASSGTPDGELFF.

The chain uses TRBV7-2 and TRBJ2-1, with TRBD2 matching over 14 bases. The V segment lost 4 bases and the J segment 7 bases; nucleotides outside the gene matches: 3. The CDR3 is made up of 15 amino acids. Per germline, CDR1 SGHTA and CDR2 FQGNSA. The CDR3: CASSWGLAGANEQFF. CDR3 bases: TGTGCCAGCAGCTGGGGACTAGCGGGGGCTAATGAGCAGTTCTTC.

This clonotype appeared a few times. This chain connects TRBV7-2 to TRBJ1-1; D may be TRBD1 (6 bases). Germline CDR1 SGHTA, CDR2 FQGNSA. The length of the CDR3 is 13 residues. V lost 4 bases to trimming and J lost 1 base, with 7 bases between them. The CDR3 coding sequence is TGTGCCAGCAGCTCGGGGGCGAACACTGAAGCTTTCTTT. It codes for CASSSGANTEAFF.

The rearrangement uses TRBV3-1 and TRBJ2-7; TRBD1 agrees at 10 bases. V lost 4 bases to trimming and J lost 3 bases; unmatched junction nucleotides: 3. Germline CDR1 LGHDT, CDR2 YNNKEL (reference sequence). The CDR3 consists of 14 residues. The CDR3 DNA follows: TGTGCCAGCAGCCGTTGGGACAGGGGCTACGAGCAGTACTTC. This translates into CASSRWDRGYEQYF.

In its sample, this clonotype was seen a few times. The chain employs TRBV18 and TRBJ2-1; possibly TRBD2 for D (6 bases). Trimming removed 3 bases from V and 0 bases from J, with 12 bases in between. This CDR3 region has 16 residues. In germline, CDR1 is KGHSH, CDR2 LQKENI. The CDR3 region has the DNA TGTGCCAGCTCACCTCTTAGCGGTAGCTCCTACAATGAGCAGTTCTTC. This translates into CASSPLSGSSYNEQFF.

At least ten counts were recorded for this clonotype. The chain employs TRBV5-1 and TRBJ2-3; no firm D call. CDR3 size: 14 residues. Germline V gives CDR1 SGHRS, CDR2 YFSETQ. Trimming pared 2 bases from V and 2 bases from J, leaving 9 bases between. This CDR3 reads CASSFRQLTDTQYF. The CDR3 nucleotides are TGCGCCAGCAGCTTCAGGCAGCTCACAGATACGCAGTATTTT. Supplemented by reference TRBV5-1 and TRBJ2-3, the full variable domain reads KAGVTQTPRYLIKTRGQQVTLSCSPISGHRSVSWYQQTPGQGLQFLFEYFSETQRNKGNFPGRFSGRQFSNSRSEMNVSTLELGDSALYLCASSFRQLTDTQYFGPGTRLTVL.

The chain is built from TRBV11-2 and TRBJ1-4, with unresolved D. Trimming shortened V by 5 bases and J by 8 bases, and 12 bases separated the two germline ends. Germline CDR1 reads SGHAT; CDR2 reads FQNNGV. This CDR3 spans 13 amino acids. In nucleotides, the CDR3 is TGTGCCAGCAGCGCTACGCCCTTGGAAAAACTGTTTTTT. This encodes CASSATPLEKLFF.

This chain links TRBV24-1 with TRBJ2-6, with 7 positions matching TRBD1. This CDR3 comprises 17 residues. Looked up from germline, CDR1 is KGHDR and CDR2 is SFDVKD. V lost 4 bases and J lost 4; bases outside the gene matches: 9. This CDR3 reads CATSEGQLLAGANVLTF. As DNA, the CDR3 is TGTGCCACCAGTGAGGGACAGCTCCTCGCGGGGGCCAACGTCCTGACTTTC.

The chain couples TRBV20-1 to TRBJ2-5; D is undetermined. V was pared by 2 bases and J by 2 bases, with 12 bases between. The CDR3 runs to 14 residues. From germline, CDR1 is DFQATT and CDR2 SNEGSKA (reference sequence). The CDR3 loop reads CSARRSGIQETQYF. For the CDR3, the DNA is TGCAGTGCTAGACGATCTGGCATACAAGAGACCCAGTACTTC.

The chain joins TRBV29-1 to TRBJ2-7; D not resolved. Trimming pared 7 bases from V and 2 bases from J, leaving 9 bases between. CDR1 is SQVTM and CDR2 is ANQGSEA in the germline V gene. The CDR3 covers 11 residues. CDR3 loop: CSAQGTYEQYF. The CDR3 DNA follows: TGCAGCGCCCAAGGTACCTACGAGCAGTACTTC.

This clonotype was found a few times. The chain carries TRBV11-3 and TRBJ2-3, with TRBD1 matching 7 bases. Germline assignment: CDR1 SGHNT and CDR2 YENEEA. The CDR3 is 12 amino acids. Trimming removed 6 bases from V and 9 bases from J; junction bases left unmatched: 6. The CDR3 sequence is CASSRDSGTQYF. In nucleotides, the CDR3 is TGTGCCAGCAGTCGGGACAGTGGGACGCAGTATTTT.

This rearrangement joins TRBV29-1 to TRBJ2-5, with D unresolved. Per the germline V gene, CDR1 is SQVTM and CDR2 is ANQGSEA. CDR3 length: 12 amino acids. The ends were cut back, 2 bases at V and 4 bases at J, with 8 bases in the middle. Here the CDR3 reads CSVESARETQYF. Written as DNA, the CDR3 is TGCAGCGTTGAATCAGCCCGAGAGACCCAGTACTTC.